One and the same sample provided the 12 T cell receptor beta chains below, sequenced in a study of T-cell reconstitution after alpha-beta-depleted transplantation in children. Molecular barcoding with unique molecular identifiers was used for the TCRbeta library. MiXCR was run by TCRdb on the PCR reads, yielding one entry per CDR3 protein. In the table there are under 350,000 distinct CDR3 sequences, approximately 9.8% of which are singletons. The source was PBMCs from the stem cell graft donor, collected from the stem cell graft. Every receptor here comes from a human donor who donated a stem cell graft to a child with SCID.

The chain combines TRBV7-6 with TRBJ2-1; tentatively, D is TRBD1 (5 bases). V was cut by 1 base and J by 10 bases, with 17 bases left in between. The CDR3 runs to 15 residues. The V gene's germline CDR1 is SGHVS and CDR2 FNYEAQ. The CDR3 DNA reads TGTGCCAGCAGCTTAGTAGGGGCTGTTCAAGAGGAGCAGTTCTTC. Its translation is CASSLVGAVQEEQFF.

In its sample, this clonotype was seen a few times. This chain's CDR3 is CASKEGLITEAFF. CDR3 in DNA: TGTGCCAGCAAGGAGGGGTTGATCACTGAAGCTTTCTTT. The rearrangement uses TRBV6-1 and TRBJ1-1; TRBD1 is a possible D gene (5 bases). The germline gives CDR1 MNHNS, CDR2 SASEGT. The V end lost 7 bases, the J end lost 4 bases, and 13 bases lay between the germline ends. The CDR3 runs 13 residues.

This clonotype was counted many times. The V and J genes are TRBV5-1 and TRBJ1-2; the match to TRBD1 covers 9 bases. Germline V gives CDR1 SGHRS, CDR2 YFSETQ. This CDR3 comprises 17 residues. With 0 bases clipped from V and 3 bases from J, the junction kept 9 bases outside the gene matches. CDR3 bases: TGCGCCAGCAGCTTGGGGAACAGGGGGCAGATTGACTATGGCTACACCTTC. It encodes CASSLGNRGQIDYGYTF.

This clonotype showed up many times. The chain combines TRBV12-3 or TRBV12-4 with TRBJ2-1; 8 bases match TRBD2. The CDR3 is 15 amino acids. J was trimmed by 7 bases and V by 4 bases; bases with no gene match: 9. The CDR3 reads CASSSAGLGDNEQFF. The CDR3 nucleotides are TGTGCCAGCAGTTCGGCGGGACTAGGGGATAATGAGCAGTTCTTC.

CDR3 region: CASSQDHGNRGGGYTF. The CDR3 DNA is TGTGCCAGCAGCCAAGATCACGGTAACAGGGGAGGTGGCTACACCTTC. The rearrangement links TRBV4-2 to TRBJ1-2; 7 bases map to TRBD1. The V gene's germline CDR1 is LGHNA and CDR2 YNFKEQ. The junction had 11 bases not matched to a gene; V was cut back by 0 bases and J by 7 bases. The CDR3 sequence is 16 residues long.

This clonotype has a handful of counts. This sequence joins TRBV2 and TRBJ2-7, with a possible D match to TRBD1 (7 bases). Trimming removed 1 base at V and 4 bases at J, with 14 bases between. The CDR3 is 15 residues long. Germline V gene lookup returns CDR1 SNHLY and CDR2 FYNNEI. Here the CDR3 DNA reads TGTGCCAGCAGTGAAGGCCGTCCAGGGGGGTACGAGCAGTACTTC. Its translation is CASSEGRPGGYEQYF.

The genes are TRBV27 and TRBJ2-7, with D tentatively TRBD1 (6 bases). The CDR3 extends over 13 amino acids. Germline V gene lookup returns CDR1 MNHEY and CDR2 SMNVEV (reference sequence). The ends were cut back, 6 bases at V and 5 bases at J, with 14 bases in the middle. The CDR3 is CASSQQGTHEQYF. The CDR3 nucleotides are TGTGCCAGCAGCCAACAGGGTACCCACGAGCAGTACTTC.

The rearrangement joins TRBV9 to TRBJ2-5, with D perhaps TRBD1 or TRBD2 (5 bases each). V gave up 3 bases and J gave up 5 bases, with 26 bases separating them. Germline CDR1 SGDLS, CDR2 YYNGEE. The CDR3 has 18 amino acids. The CDR3 protein is CASSASGGPTGLTETQYF. CDR3 coding DNA: TGTGCCAGCAGCGCTAGTGGGGGTCCAACGGGGCTGACGGAGACCCAGTACTTC.

The table lists this clonotype with a few counts. The rearrangement joins TRBV6-1 to TRBJ2-7; D not certain. CDR1 is MNHNS and CDR2 is SASEGT in the germline V gene. The length of the CDR3 is 12 residues. Trimming shortened V by 6 bases and J by 0 bases, and 6 bases separated the two germline ends. CDR3 bases: TGTGCCAGCAGGGTGAGCTCCTACGAGCAGTACTTC. This codes for CASRVSSYEQYF.

This clonotype was recorded at least ten times. The CDR3 nucleotides read TGTGCCAGCAGCTTAGTACAGGGAAATGGCTACACCTTC. Residues: CASSLVQGNGYTF. The chain has TRBV7-8 and TRBJ1-2, with D possibly being TRBD1 (6 bases). The germline CDR1 and CDR2 sequences are SGHVS and FQNEAQ. Trimming left V 1 base short and J 6 bases short, with 9 bases between. The CDR3 is made up of 13 amino acids.

In DNA, the CDR3 is TGCAGTGCCAGTTCCTTTAGCGGAAACATTCAGTACTTC. Its protein is CSASSFSGNIQYF. The chain combines TRBV20-1 with TRBJ2-4, with D perhaps TRBD2 (6 bases). This CDR3 contains 13 residues. The V gene's germline CDR1 is DFQATT and CDR2 SNEGSKA (reference sequence). V was pared by 6 bases and J by 6 bases, with 15 bases between.

CDR3: CASSQGGTGRNYGYTF. CDR3 sequence (DNA): TGTGCCAGCAGCCAAGGCGGGACAGGGAGGAACTATGGCTACACCTTC. The chain joins TRBV6-1 to TRBJ1-2, with TRBD1 identical over 9 bases. The CDR3 totals 16 residues. After removal of 6 bases from V and 2 bases from J, the junction contained 10 bases not matched to a gene. Germline V gives CDR1 MNHNS, CDR2 SASEGT.